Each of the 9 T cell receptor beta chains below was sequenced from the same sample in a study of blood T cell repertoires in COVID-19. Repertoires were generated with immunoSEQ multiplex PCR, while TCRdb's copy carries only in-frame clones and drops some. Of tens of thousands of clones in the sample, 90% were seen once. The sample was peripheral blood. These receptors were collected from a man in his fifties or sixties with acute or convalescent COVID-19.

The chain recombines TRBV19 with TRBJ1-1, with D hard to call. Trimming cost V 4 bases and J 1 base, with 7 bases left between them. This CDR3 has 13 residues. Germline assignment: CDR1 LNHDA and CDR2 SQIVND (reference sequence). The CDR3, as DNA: TGTGCCAGTAGTAATACTGCGAACACTGAAGCTTTCTTT. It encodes CASSNTANTEAFF. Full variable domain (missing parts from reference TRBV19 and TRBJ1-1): DGGITQSPKYLFRKEGQNVTLSCEQNLNHDAMYWYRQDPGQGLRLIYYSQIVNDFQKGDIAEGYSVSREKKESFPLTVTSAQKNPTAFYLCASSNTANTEAFFGQGTRLTVV.

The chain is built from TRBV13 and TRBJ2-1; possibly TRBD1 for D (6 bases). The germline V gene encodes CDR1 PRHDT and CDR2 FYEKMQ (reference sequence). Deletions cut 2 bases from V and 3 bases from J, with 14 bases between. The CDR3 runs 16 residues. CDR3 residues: CASSLITQGGYNEQFF. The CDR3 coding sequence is TGTGCCAGCAGCTTAATCACACAGGGTGGCTACAATGAGCAGTTCTTC.

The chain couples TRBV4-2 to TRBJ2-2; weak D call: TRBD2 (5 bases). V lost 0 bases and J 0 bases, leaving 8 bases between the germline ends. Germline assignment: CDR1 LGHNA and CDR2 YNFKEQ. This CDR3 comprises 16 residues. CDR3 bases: TGTGCCAGCAGCCAAGAAGCGGATGCGAACACCGGGGAGCTGTTTTTT. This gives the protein CASSQEADANTGELFF.

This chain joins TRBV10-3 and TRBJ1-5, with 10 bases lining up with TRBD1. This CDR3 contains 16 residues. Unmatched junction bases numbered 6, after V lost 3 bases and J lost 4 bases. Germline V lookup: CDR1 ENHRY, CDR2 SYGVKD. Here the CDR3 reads CAISDWGDRGNQPQHF. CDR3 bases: TGTGCCATCAGTGACTGGGGGGACAGGGGAAATCAGCCCCAGCATTTT.

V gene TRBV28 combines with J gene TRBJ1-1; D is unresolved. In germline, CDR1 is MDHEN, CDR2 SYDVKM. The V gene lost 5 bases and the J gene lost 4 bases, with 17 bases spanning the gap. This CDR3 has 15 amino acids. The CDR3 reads CASSAYWEGSTEAFF. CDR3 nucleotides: TGTGCCAGCAGTGCGTACTGGGAGGGTAGCACTGAAGCTTTCTTT.

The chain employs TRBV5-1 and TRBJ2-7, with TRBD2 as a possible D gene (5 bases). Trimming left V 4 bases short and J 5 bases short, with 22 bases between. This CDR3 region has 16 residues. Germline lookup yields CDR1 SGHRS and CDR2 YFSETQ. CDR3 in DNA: TGCGCCAGCAGCACCTCACCGGGATCCCAGGCCAACGAGCAGTACTTC. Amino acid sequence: CASSTSPGSQANEQYF.

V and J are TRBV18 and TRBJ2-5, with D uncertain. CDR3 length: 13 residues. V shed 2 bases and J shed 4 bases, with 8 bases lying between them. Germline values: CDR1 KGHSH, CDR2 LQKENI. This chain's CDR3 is CASSPGPGETQYF. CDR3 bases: TGTGCCAGCTCACCAGGGCCAGGAGAGACCCAGTACTTC.

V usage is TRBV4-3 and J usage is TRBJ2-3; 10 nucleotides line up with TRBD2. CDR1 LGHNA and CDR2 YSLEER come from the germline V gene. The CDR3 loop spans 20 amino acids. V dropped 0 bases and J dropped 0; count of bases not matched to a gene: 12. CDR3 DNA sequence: TGCGCCAGCAGCCAAGAAGGCGGTAAAGCGGGAGGGACTAGCACAGATACGCAGTATTTT. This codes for CASSQEGGKAGGTSTDTQYF.

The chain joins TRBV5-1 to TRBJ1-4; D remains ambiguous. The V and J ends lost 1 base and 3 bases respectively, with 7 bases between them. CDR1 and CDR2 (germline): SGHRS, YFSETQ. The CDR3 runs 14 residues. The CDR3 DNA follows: TGCGCCAGCAGCTTGACCGGGGCTAATGAAAAACTGTTTTTT. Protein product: CASSLTGANEKLFF.